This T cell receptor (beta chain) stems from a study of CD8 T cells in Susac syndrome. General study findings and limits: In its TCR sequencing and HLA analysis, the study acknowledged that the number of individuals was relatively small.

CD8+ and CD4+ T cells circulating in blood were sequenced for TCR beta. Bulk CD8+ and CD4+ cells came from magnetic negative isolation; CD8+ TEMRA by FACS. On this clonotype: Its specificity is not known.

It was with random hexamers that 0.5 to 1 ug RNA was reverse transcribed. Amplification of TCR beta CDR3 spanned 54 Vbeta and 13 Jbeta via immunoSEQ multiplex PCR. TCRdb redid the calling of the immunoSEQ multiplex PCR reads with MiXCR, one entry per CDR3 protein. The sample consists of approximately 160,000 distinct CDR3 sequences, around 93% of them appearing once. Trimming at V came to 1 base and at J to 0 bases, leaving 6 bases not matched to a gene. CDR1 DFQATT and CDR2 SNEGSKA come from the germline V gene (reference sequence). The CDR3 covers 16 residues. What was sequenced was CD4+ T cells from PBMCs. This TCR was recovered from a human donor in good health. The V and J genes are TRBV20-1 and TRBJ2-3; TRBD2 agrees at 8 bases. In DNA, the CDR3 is TGCAGTGCTAGAGTTAGAAGCGGGGGCAGCACAGATACGCAGTATTTT. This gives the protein CSARVRSGGSTDTQYF.